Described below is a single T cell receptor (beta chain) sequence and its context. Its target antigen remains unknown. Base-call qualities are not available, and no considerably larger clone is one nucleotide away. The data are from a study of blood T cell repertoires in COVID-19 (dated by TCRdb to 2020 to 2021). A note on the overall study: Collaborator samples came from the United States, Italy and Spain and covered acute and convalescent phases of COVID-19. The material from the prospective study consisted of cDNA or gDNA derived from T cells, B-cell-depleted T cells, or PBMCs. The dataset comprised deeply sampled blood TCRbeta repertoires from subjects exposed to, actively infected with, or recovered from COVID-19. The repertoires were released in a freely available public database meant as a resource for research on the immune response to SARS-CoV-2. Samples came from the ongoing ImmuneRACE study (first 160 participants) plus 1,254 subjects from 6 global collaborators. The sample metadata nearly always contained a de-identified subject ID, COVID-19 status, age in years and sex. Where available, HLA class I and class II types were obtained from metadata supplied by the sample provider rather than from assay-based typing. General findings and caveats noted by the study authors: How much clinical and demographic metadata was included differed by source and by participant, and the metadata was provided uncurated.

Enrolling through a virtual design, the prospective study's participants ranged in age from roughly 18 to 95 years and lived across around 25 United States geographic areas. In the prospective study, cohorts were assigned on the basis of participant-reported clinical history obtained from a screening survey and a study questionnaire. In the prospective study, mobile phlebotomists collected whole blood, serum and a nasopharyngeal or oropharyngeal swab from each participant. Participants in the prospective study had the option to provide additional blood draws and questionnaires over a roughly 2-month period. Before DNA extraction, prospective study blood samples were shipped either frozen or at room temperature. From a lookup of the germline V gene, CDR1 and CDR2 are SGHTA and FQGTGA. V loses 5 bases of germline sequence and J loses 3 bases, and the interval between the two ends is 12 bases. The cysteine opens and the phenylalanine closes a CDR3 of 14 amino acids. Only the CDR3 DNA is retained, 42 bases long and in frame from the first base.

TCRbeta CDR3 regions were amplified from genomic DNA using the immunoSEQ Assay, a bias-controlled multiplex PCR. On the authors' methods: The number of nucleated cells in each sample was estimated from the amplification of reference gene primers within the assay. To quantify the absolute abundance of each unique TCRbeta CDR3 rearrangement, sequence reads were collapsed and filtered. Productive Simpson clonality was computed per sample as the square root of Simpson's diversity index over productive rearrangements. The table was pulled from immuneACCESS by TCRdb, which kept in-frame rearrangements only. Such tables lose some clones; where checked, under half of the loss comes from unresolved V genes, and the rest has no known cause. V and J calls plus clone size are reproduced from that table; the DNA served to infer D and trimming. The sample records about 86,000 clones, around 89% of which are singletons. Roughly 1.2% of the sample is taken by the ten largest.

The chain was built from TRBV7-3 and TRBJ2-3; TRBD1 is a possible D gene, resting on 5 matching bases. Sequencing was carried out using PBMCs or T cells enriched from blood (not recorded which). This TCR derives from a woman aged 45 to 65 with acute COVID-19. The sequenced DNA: TGTGCCAGCAGCCAGGGTTTGGCTACAGATACGCAGTATTTT. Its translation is CASSQGLATDTQYF.